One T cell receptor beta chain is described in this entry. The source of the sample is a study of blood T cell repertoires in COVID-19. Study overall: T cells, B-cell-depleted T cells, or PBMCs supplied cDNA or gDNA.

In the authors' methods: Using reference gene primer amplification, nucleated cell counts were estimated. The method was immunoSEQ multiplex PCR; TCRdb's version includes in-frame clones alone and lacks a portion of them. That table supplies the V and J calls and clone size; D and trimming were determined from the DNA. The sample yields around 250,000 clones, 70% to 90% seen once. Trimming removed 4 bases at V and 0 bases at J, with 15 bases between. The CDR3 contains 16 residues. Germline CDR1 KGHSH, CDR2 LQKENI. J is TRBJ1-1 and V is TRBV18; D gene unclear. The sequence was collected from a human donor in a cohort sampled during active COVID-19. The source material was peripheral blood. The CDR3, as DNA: TGTGCCAGCTCACAATCAAATAGAGCTTTGAACACTGAAGCTTTCTTT. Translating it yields CASSQSNRALNTEAFF.